The 18 T cell receptor beta chains listed next were all sequenced from one sample in a study of blood T cells in healthy people across ages. A sample-barcoded 5' primer and a J-beta primer mix were used in a second PCR of about 6 to 11 cycles. Each CDR3 protein gets one entry after TCRdb re-called the 5' RACE reads with MiXCR. The sample includes approximately 400,000 distinct CDR3 sequences, roughly half of them seen just once. The sequenced sample consisted of blood. The receptors were sampled from a man aged 55-75 years in good health.

The V gene is TRBV27, the J gene TRBJ1-6; no firm D call. Trimming stripped 2 bases from V and 12 bases from J, with 11 bases between. Germline CDR1 reads MNHEY; CDR2 reads SMNVEV (reference sequence). This CDR3 is 13 amino acids long. The CDR3 spells CASSLQSMGPLHF. CDR3 bases: TGTGCCAGCAGTTTACAGTCCATGGGACCCCTCCACTTT.

Regarding this clonotype: The junction departs from the called germline gene at one end, perhaps through a read error. This chain uses TRBV4-3 with TRBJ2-7; 9 positions agree with TRBD2. The CDR3 extends over 18 amino acids. Germline-derived CDR1 and CDR2 are LGHNA and YSLEER. CDR3 DNA: TGCGCTAGCAGCCAAGACGATAAGGAGCGGGAGGTCCCCTACGAGCAGTACTTC. Translating it yields CASSQDDKEREVPYEQYF.

This chain uses TRBV12-3 or TRBV12-4 with TRBJ2-1, with D possibly TRBD2 on 6 matching bases. This CDR3 is built from 15 residues. Trimming cost V 8 bases and J 0 bases, with 14 bases left between them. CDR3 DNA: TGTGCCAGCGGAGGAGGGGCGAGCTCCTACAATGAGCAGTTCTTC. Translation: CASGGGASSYNEQFF.

The chain recombines TRBV5-1 with TRBJ2-3, with D maybe TRBD2 (5 bases). Germline-derived CDR1 and CDR2 are SGHRS and YFSETQ. V lost 0 bases and J 5 bases, leaving 13 bases between the germline ends. This CDR3 has 15 residues. The CDR3 DNA follows: TGCGCCAGCAGCTTGGAACTACTAGGAAAAGATACGCAGTATTTT. As protein: CASSLELLGKDTQYF. Supplemented by reference TRBV5-1 and TRBJ2-3, the full variable domain reads KAGVTQTPRYLIKTRGQQVTLSCSPISGHRSVSWYQQTPGQGLQFLFEYFSETQRNKGNFPGRFSGRQFSNSRSEMNVSTLELGDSALYLCASSLELLGKDTQYFGPGTRLTVL.

Only one count was recorded for this clonotype. V gene TRBV20-1 combines with J gene TRBJ2-5; TRBD1 aligns across 8 bases. The assigned J gene may be wrong: the sequence end matches TRBJ2-7 better. This CDR3 region has 13 residues. Germline assignment: CDR1 DFQATT and CDR2 SNEGSKA (reference sequence). Here the CDR3 reads CSATWTGRNEQYF. The CDR3 DNA reads TGCAGTGCTACCTGGACAGGGAGAAACGAGCAGTACTTC.

The chain combines TRBV20-1 with TRBJ2-5; D uncertain. Germline CDR1 is DFQATT and CDR2 is SNEGSKA (reference sequence). This CDR3 is 17 amino acids long. The germline V and J ends were trimmed by 4 bases and 5 bases, with 26 bases remaining between them. CDR3 sequence (DNA): TGCAGTGCTATTCGCGAAACGAACCCGATGTCTGGGGAGACCCAGTACTTC. Translated, it gives CSAIRETNPMSGETQYF.

The chain recombines TRBV3-1 with TRBJ2-1, with TRBD2 matching over 10 bases. The CDR3 is 16 residues long. The germline V gene has CDR1 LGHDT and CDR2 YNNKEL (reference sequence). Unmatched junction bases numbered 3, after V lost 2 bases and J lost 2 bases. DNA of the CDR3: TGTGCCAGCAGCCAACGGACTAGCGGAACCTACAATGAGCAGTTCTTC. Its protein product is CASSQRTSGTYNEQFF.

A few counts support this clonotype. The J gene is TRBJ1-2, the V gene TRBV29-1, with unresolved D. Trimming left V 0 bases short and J 1 base short, with 15 bases between. The CDR3 sequence is 16 residues long. CDR1 is SQVTM and CDR2 is ANQGSEA in the germline V gene. The CDR3 DNA reads TGCAGCGTTGAAGATCTTCTAGGACTCGATAACTATGGCTACACCTTC. Protein sequence: CSVEDLLGLDNYGYTF.

The V and J genes are TRBV24-1 and TRBJ1-2; 7 nucleotides agree with TRBD1. Germline CDR1 is KGHDR and CDR2 is SFDVKD. The CDR3 has 14 amino acids. Germline trimming cut 2 bases from V and 6 bases from J; bases unmatched to any gene: 5. Written as DNA, the CDR3 is TGTGCCACCAGTGATTCACAGGGGAAGCATGGCTACACCTTC. Translated: CATSDSQGKHGYTF.

This clonotype was seen a handful of times. This chain joins TRBV6-6 and TRBJ2-7; 9 nucleotides align to TRBD1. CDR3 size: 13 residues. From germline, CDR1 is MNHNY and CDR2 SVGAGI (reference sequence). After removal of 0 bases from V and 6 bases from J, the junction contained 0 bases not matched to a gene. As DNA, the CDR3 is TGTGCCAGCAGTTACTCGACAGGGGGCGAGCAGTACTTC. As protein: CASSYSTGGEQYF.

This sequence joins TRBV5-1 and TRBJ2-7, with D hard to call. CDR1 and CDR2 from the germline V gene are SGHRS and YFSETQ. Trimming removed 0 bases from V and 0 bases from J, with 10 bases in between. The CDR3 runs 15 residues. CDR3 sequence: CASSLEASFSYEQYF. The CDR3 DNA reads as TGCGCCAGCAGCTTGGAGGCCAGCTTCTCCTACGAGCAGTACTTC.

The gene calls are TRBV6-5 and TRBJ1-1, with unresolved D. This CDR3 region has 12 residues. Trimming left V 6 bases short and J 11 bases short, with 16 bases between. CDR1 and CDR2 (germline): MNHEY, SVGAGI. Written as DNA, the CDR3 is TGTGCCAGCAGCAACCCCGGGAGGCGTGCTTTCTTT. The encoded protein is CASSNPGRRAFF.

This chain joins TRBV6-6 and TRBJ2-7; 7 bases align to TRBD1. Trimming removed 5 bases from V and 1 base from J; junction bases left unmatched: 11. The CDR3 is 16 amino acids. Germline V gives CDR1 MNHNY, CDR2 SVGAGI (reference sequence). The CDR3 DNA reads as TGTGCCAGCAGTACCTCCAGAGGGGGCGCGTCCTACGAGCAGTACTTC. It translates to CASSTSRGGASYEQYF.

This chain connects TRBV28 to TRBJ2-7; D is possibly TRBD1 or TRBD2 (6 bases each). Germline V lookup: CDR1 MDHEN, CDR2 SYDVKM. This CDR3 region has 15 residues. V lost 4 bases, J lost 2 bases, and 15 bases lay in between. CDR3 DNA: TGTGCCAGCAGTTCGGGGGCAGCCAACCCCTACGAGCAGTACTTC. This encodes CASSSGAANPYEQYF. The full variable domain, its missing parts supplied by reference TRBV28 and TRBJ2-7, is DVKVTQSSRYLVKRTGEKVFLECVQDMDHENMFWYRQDPGLGLRLIYFSYDVKMKEKGDIPEGYSVSREKKERFSLILESASTNQTSMYLCASSSGAANPYEQYFGPGTRLTVT.

J is TRBJ2-1 and V is TRBV20-1; 12 bases align to TRBD2. Trimming at V came to 2 bases and at J to 0 bases, leaving 8 bases not matched to a gene. Germline V gene data show CDR1 as DFQATT and CDR2 as SNEGSKA (reference sequence). The CDR3 consists of 18 residues. CDR3 loop: CSARRGLAGLSSYNEQFF. CDR3 coding DNA: TGCAGTGCTAGAAGAGGACTAGCGGGGCTGAGCTCCTACAATGAGCAGTTCTTC.

The chain combines TRBV5-6 with TRBJ2-7; TRBD1 might be the D (6 bases). The CDR3 loop spans 15 amino acids. The germline V gene encodes CDR1 SGHDT and CDR2 YYEEEE. V lost 4 bases to trimming and J lost 0 bases, with 14 bases between them. CDR3 residues: CASSDTGLNSYEQYF. As DNA, the CDR3 is TGTGCCAGCAGCGATACAGGGTTGAACTCCTACGAGCAGTACTTC.

The gene calls are TRBV12-3 or TRBV12-4 and TRBJ1-5; D might be TRBD1 (5 bases). The CDR3 covers 14 residues. V was pared by 6 bases and J by 4 bases, with 13 bases between. CDR3 nucleotides: TGTGCCAGCAGGATTGGGACGGGGAATCAGCCCCAGCATTTT. This gives the protein CASRIGTGNQPQHF.

The V and J genes are TRBV28 and TRBJ2-7; TRBD1 agrees at 7 bases. Germline assignment: CDR1 MDHEN and CDR2 SYDVKM. This CDR3 region has 15 residues. Losses at the gene ends were 4 bases for V and 0 bases for J; bases not matched to a gene: 6. CDR3 in DNA: TGTGCCAGCAGTTCACAGGGGACCCACTCCTACGAGCAGTACTTC. Protein: CASSSQGTHSYEQYF.